The rows below give T cell receptor beta chains drawn from one sample of a study of blood T cell repertoires in COVID-19. The method was immunoSEQ multiplex PCR; TCRdb's version includes in-frame clones alone and lacks a portion of them. The sample consists of tens of thousands of clones, around 90% of them appearing once. The sequencing input was peripheral blood. The receptors originated from a human donor in a cohort sampled during active COVID-19. Each CDR3 is given with its conserved first and last residue. The D gene is left open where the match is weak. The size entry is marked missing in some rows and otherwise reads once, few, many or a size class.

TRBV7-2	TRBJ2-1	.	.	CASSPLVGQQFF	TGTGCCAGCAGCCCACTAGTAGGTCAACAGTTCTTC
TRBV19	TRBJ2-5	.	TRBD1	CASSPIDRPGTGQETQYF	TGTGCCAGTAGTCCCATAGATCGCCCCGGGACAGGACAAGAGACCCAGTACTTC
TRBV11-2	TRBJ2-1	.	TRBD1	CASSRYRGPGDEQFF	TGTGCCAGCAGCAGATACAGGGGGCCTGGGGATGAGCAGTTCTTC
TRBV18	TRBJ2-7	.	.	CASSRGSYEQYF	TGTGCCAGCTCGAGGGGGTCCTACGAGCAGTACTTC
TRBV15	TRBJ2-5	.	TRBD2	CATSREIAGLKTQYF	TGTGCCACCAGCAGGGAAATAGCGGGGTTGAAGACCCAGTACTTC
TRBV6-2/TRBV6-3	TRBJ2-3	.	TRBD1	CASSTGGSSTDTQYF	TGTGCCAGCAGTACAGGGGGCAGTAGTACAGATACGCAGTATTTT
TRBV5-1	TRBJ2-5	.	.	CASSLAQGSGETQYF	TGCGCCAGCAGCTTGGCGCAGGGGTCCGGCGAGACCCAGTACTTC
TRBV11-2	TRBJ1-1	.	.	CASTFGGFPGTEAFF	TGTGCCAGCACCTTTGGAGGCTTCCCTGGCACTGAAGCTTTCTTT
TRBV2	TRBJ2-2	.	TRBD2	CASRSSGIWAGELFF	TGTGCCAGCAGGTCCAGCGGGATTTGGGCCGGGGAGCTGTTTTTT
TRBV3-1/TRBV3-2	TRBJ1-1	.	.	CASSQGRVFVAFF	TGTGCCAGCAGCCAAGGTCGGGTATTCGTGGCTTTCTTT
TRBV6-5	TRBJ2-5	.	TRBD1	CASNWDRVGETQYF	TGTGCCAGCAACTGGGACAGGGTGGGGGAGACCCAGTACTTC
TRBV27	TRBJ2-1	few	TRBD2	CASSLRTSGNEQFF	TGTGCCAGCAGTCTTCGGACTAGCGGCAATGAGCAGTTCTTC
TRBV6-1	TRBJ1-4	.	TRBD1	CASSAEGAASNEKLFF	TGTGCCAGCAGTGCGGAGGGGGCGGCATCTAATGAAAAACTGTTTTTT
TRBV3-1/TRBV3-2	TRBJ2-5	.	TRBD1	CASSLTGTGVQETQYF	TGTGCCAGCAGCCTTACCGGGACAGGGGTCCAAGAGACCCAGTACTTC
TRBV6-1	TRBJ2-7	.	TRBD2	CASSDPNTSGGRYEQYF	TGTGCCAGCAGTGACCCAAATACTAGCGGGGGGCGCTACGAGCAGTACTTC
TRBV28	TRBJ1-5	.	TRBD1	CASSLGKTGEGQPQHF	TGTGCCAGCAGTTTAGGAAAAACAGGGGAAGGTCAGCCCCAGCATTTT
TRBV2	TRBJ2-2	.	.	CASTRAGQGDTGELFF	TGTGCCAGCACACGGGCGGGGCAGGGGGACACCGGGGAGCTGTTTTTT